These 12 T cell receptor beta chains share one sample of origin, sequenced in a study of T cell repertoires in cytomegalovirus infection. For these receptors, no antigen is known. TCRdb reprocessed the reads with MiXCR, giving one entry per CDR3 protein. In the table there are about 60,000 distinct CDR3 sequences, 33% of which are singletons. Sequences were obtained from PBMCs, sequenced either directly or after in vitro stimulation (not recorded which). The source is a human donor in good health (CMV status not recorded). Some clones in this sample may be carry-over from other donors' samples.

This clonotype was observed many times. The chain has TRBV6-1 and TRBJ2-1; 10 positions agree with TRBD2. Germline V gene sequence: CDR1 MNHNS, CDR2 SASEGT. CDR3 length equals 16 residues. Trimming at V came to 4 bases and at J to 8 bases, leaving 11 bases not matched to a gene. Here the CDR3 reads CASSGRQREGRDEQFF. The CDR3 DNA reads as TGTGCCAGCAGTGGACGACAGCGGGAGGGACGGGATGAGCAGTTCTTC.

This clonotype was recorded a few times. This chain connects TRBV7-2 to TRBJ2-7, with D uncertain. The germline V gene has CDR1 SGHTA and CDR2 FQGNSA. The V and J ends lost 5 bases and 2 bases respectively, with 4 bases between them. The CDR3 length is 11 residues. The CDR3, as DNA: TGTGCCAGCAGCGTTACCTACGAGCAGTACTTC. This gives the protein CASSVTYEQYF.

There are a few counts of this clonotype. The J gene is TRBJ2-7, the V gene TRBV7-2; 9 nucleotides line up with TRBD2. Trimming took 4 bases from V and 0 from J; bases not matched to a gene: 4. The V gene's germline CDR1 is SGHTA and CDR2 FQGNSA. CDR3 length: 15 amino acids. The CDR3 bases are TGTGCCAGCAGCTCACAGCGGGGGGCCTCCTACGAGCAGTACTTC. Translating it yields CASSSQRGASYEQYF. The entire variable domain, with the rest obtained from reference TRBV7-2 and TRBJ2-7, is as follows: GAGVSQSPSNKVTEKGKDVELRCDPISGHTALYWYRQSLGQGLEFLIYFQGNSAPDKSGLPSDRFSAERTGGSVSTLTIQRTQQEDSAVYLCASSSQRGASYEQYFGPGTRLTVT.

V gene TRBV5-5 combines with J gene TRBJ2-1; 9 nucleotides match TRBD2. CDR3 length: 15 amino acids. CDR1 and CDR2 (germline): SGHKS, YYEKEE (reference sequence). After removal of 4 bases from V and 10 bases from J, the junction contained 12 bases not matched to a gene. The CDR3 region has the DNA TGTGCCAGCAGCAGTAGCGGGAGCCCCTTGGGAGAGCAGTTCTTC. Its protein product is CASSSSGSPLGEQFF.

In its sample, this clonotype was seen a few times. The chain recombines TRBV6-2 or TRBV6-3 with TRBJ2-1; D might be TRBD2 (6 bases). The germline V gene encodes CDR1 MNHEY and CDR2 SVGEGT. The CDR3 spans 15 residues. V lost 2 bases and J 5 bases, leaving 13 bases between the germline ends. CDR3 protein: CASSYGPGLDNEQFF. The CDR3 coding sequence is TGTGCCAGCAGTTACGGTCCGGGACTGGACAATGAGCAGTTCTTC.

J is TRBJ2-3 and V is TRBV10-3, with 8 bases identical to TRBD2. CDR3 length equals 14 residues. V was pared by 5 bases and J by 2 bases, with 3 bases of the junction left unmatched. Germline values: CDR1 ENHRY, CDR2 SYGVKD. The CDR3 coding sequence is TGTGCCATCAGTCCGGGGGGGCTCACAGATACGCAGTATTTT. Protein product: CAISPGGLTDTQYF.

CDR3 nucleotide sequence: TGTGCCAGCAGCCCCCCCCCGGATTCACCCCTCCACTTT. As protein: CASSPPPDSPLHF. The rearrangement joins TRBV5-6 to TRBJ1-6, with D unclear. V gave up 4 bases and J gave up 8 bases, with 10 bases separating them. The germline CDR1 and CDR2 sequences are SGHDT and YYEEEE. The CDR3 has 13 amino acids.

This clonotype was recorded a few times. This rearrangement joins TRBV12-3 or TRBV12-4 to TRBJ1-2; 9 nucleotides match TRBD1. The CDR3 extends over 15 amino acids. With 0 bases clipped from V and 12 bases from J, the junction kept 11 bases outside the gene matches. This CDR3 reads CASSLAGDREGNHTF. The CDR3, as DNA: TGTGCCAGCAGTTTAGCAGGGGACAGGGAGGGGAACCACACCTTC.

The chain has TRBV6-6 and TRBJ2-7, with D tentatively TRBD1 (5 bases). There are 13 residues in the CDR3. Trimming removed 6 bases at V and 2 bases at J, with 11 bases between. Germline CDR1 and CDR2: MNHNY and SVGAGI (reference sequence). The DNA of the CDR3 is TGTGCCAGCAGGGTGGGGCAGACCTACGAGCAGTACTTC. It yields the protein CASRVGQTYEQYF.

This rearrangement joins TRBV7-9 to TRBJ2-2; a possible D gene is TRBD2 (5 bases). V was pared by 5 bases and J by 5 bases, with 12 bases between. Germline loops: CDR1 SEHNR, CDR2 FQNEAQ (reference sequence). CDR3 length: 14 residues. Here the CDR3 reads CASSAVRGTGELFF. The CDR3 DNA sequence: TGTGCCAGCAGCGCTGTCCGGGGAACCGGGGAGCTGTTTTTT. Full variable domain (missing parts from reference TRBV7-9 and TRBJ2-2): DTGVSQNPRHKITKRGQNVTFRCDPISEHNRLYWYRQTLGQGPEFLTYFQNEAQLEKSRLLSDRFSAERPKGSFSTLEIQRTEQGDSAMYLCASSAVRGTGELFFGEGSRLTVL.

This clonotype occurred once. The gene calls are TRBV15 and TRBJ2-5, with 8 bases that match TRBD2. The V gene's germline CDR1 is LNHNV and CDR2 YYDKDF (reference sequence). The V gene end was trimmed by 0 bases and the J gene end by 7 bases; junction bases not matched to a gene: 7. The CDR3 contains 15 residues. CDR3: CATSRDRGGVGTQYF. The CDR3 bases are TGTGCCACCAGCAGAGATCGGGGGGGGGTTGGGACCCAGTACTTC.

The chain is built from TRBV11-1 and TRBJ2-3; no reliable D call. The CDR3 totals 14 residues. V was trimmed by 5 bases and J by 4 bases, leaving 13 bases between them. Germline V gene data show CDR1 as SGHAT and CDR2 as FQDESV (reference sequence). In DNA form, the CDR3 reads TGTGCCAGCAGCATCCCGGAGACCTCAGATACGCAGTATTTT. Translation: CASSIPETSDTQYF. Drawing the rest from reference TRBV11-1 and TRBJ2-3, the complete variable domain is EAEVAQSPRYKITEKSQAVAFWCDPISGHATLYWYRQILGQGPELLVQFQDESVVDDSQLPKDRFSAERLKGVDSTLKIQPAELGDSAMYLCASSIPETSDTQYFGPGTRLTVL.